A single sample is the source of the 10 T cell receptor beta chains below, sequenced in a study of Graves' ophthalmopathy and Graves' hyperthyroidism. TCR beta CDR3 amplification used RNA transcripts. HTBI primers were employed in first-round RT-PCR, then a second-round multiplex PCR followed. TCRdb re-called the multiplex PCR reads through MiXCR, storing one row per CDR3 protein. Of roughly 420,000 distinct CDR3 sequences detected, about 21% appear once; the ten largest clones hold around 3%. The sequenced material came from peripheral blood. These receptors all come from a woman aged 18-29 years with stable Graves' hyperthyroidism.

The table lists this clonotype with many counts. CDR3 in amino acids: CASRLTAAENTEAFF. CDR3 bases: TGTGCCAGCAGACTAACGGCCGCGGAGAACACTGAAGCTTTCTTT. The chain employs TRBV27 and TRBJ1-1; D unresolved. The V end lost 6 bases, the J end lost 1 base, and 15 bases lay between the germline ends. Germline V gives CDR1 MNHEY, CDR2 SMNVEV (reference sequence). The CDR3 is 15 amino acids.

This clonotype has ten or more counts. V usage is TRBV5-1 and J usage is TRBJ2-2; TRBD2 aligns across 7 bases. Germline lookup yields CDR1 SGHRS and CDR2 YFSETQ. V lost 9 bases, J lost 0 bases, and 8 bases stayed unmatched. The CDR3 is made up of 15 amino acids. DNA for the CDR3: TGCGCCACCTCGCCTAGCGGAACGAACACCGGGGAGCTGTTTTTT. Translating it yields CATSPSGTNTGELFF.

This clonotype occurred many times. This chain connects TRBV5-1 to TRBJ2-5; 10 nucleotides match TRBD2. The J segment lost 7 bases and the V segment lost 0 bases, leaving 6 bases of the junction unmatched. The CDR3 runs 15 residues. The V gene's germline CDR1 is SGHRS and CDR2 YFSETQ. This CDR3 is CASSLASGRAGTQYF. The CDR3, as DNA: TGCGCCAGCAGCTTGGCAAGCGGGAGGGCCGGGACCCAGTACTTC.

There are many counts of this clonotype. The gene calls are TRBV11-2 and TRBJ2-7; 7 bases match TRBD2. In germline, CDR1 is SGHAT, CDR2 FQNNGV. Trimming at V came to 0 bases and at J to 0 bases, leaving 5 bases not matched to a gene. The CDR3 spans 16 residues. CDR3 amino acids: CASSLDIAGLSYEQYF. The CDR3 nucleotides read TGTGCCAGCAGCTTAGATATAGCGGGCCTCTCCTACGAGCAGTACTTC.

This clonotype was recorded many times. The V and J genes are TRBV12-3 or TRBV12-4 and TRBJ1-5; D not resolved. The CDR3 is 14 residues long. Trimming removed 6 bases at V and 9 bases at J, with 18 bases between. CDR3 nucleotide sequence: TGTGCCAGCAGCCTTCGGACGGCCCGTGGGCCCCAGCATTTT. Translation gives CASSLRTARGPQHF.

This clonotype was counted at least ten times. CDR3 nucleotides: TGTGCCAGCAGTAACGACAGAGGATCCTATAATTCACCCCTCCACTTT. It encodes CASSNDRGSYNSPLHF. The gene calls are TRBV6-5 and TRBJ1-6, with D maybe TRBD1 (5 bases). CDR3 size: 16 residues. CDR1 is MNHEY and CDR2 is SVGAGI in the germline V gene. V lost 5 bases and J lost 1, with 12 bases in between.

This chain connects TRBV28 to TRBJ2-7; D is possibly TRBD1 or TRBD2 (5 bases each). Germline V lookup: CDR1 MDHEN, CDR2 SYDVKM. Deletions cut 2 bases from V and 6 bases from J, with 17 bases between. This CDR3 region has 15 residues. The CDR3 DNA reads as TGTGCCAGCAGTTTAGAGCTAGGGTCTGGGGGCGAGCAGTACTTC. Translating it yields CASSLELGSGGEQYF.

There are many counts of this clonotype. The genes are TRBV25-1 and TRBJ2-3; 8 bases are a match to TRBD1. The junction had 7 bases not matched to a gene; V was cut back by 2 bases and J by 0 bases. The CDR3 length is 17 residues. The germline V gene has CDR1 MGHDK and CDR2 SYGVNS. CDR3 bases: TGTGCCAGCAGTGAAGCTACCGGGACAGGTAGCACAGATACGCAGTATTTT. Translating gives CASSEATGTGSTDTQYF.

This sequence joins TRBV6-1 and TRBJ2-5, with D possibly being TRBD2 (6 bases). Germline CDR1 MNHNS, CDR2 SASEGT. The CDR3 length is 16 residues. Trimming cost V 1 base and J 0 bases, with 12 bases left between them. The CDR3 sequence: CASSEGPSADQETQYF. The CDR3 DNA follows: TGTGCCAGCAGTGAAGGCCCTAGCGCGGACCAAGAGACCCAGTACTTC.

The chain couples TRBV28 to TRBJ1-6; 9 bases match TRBD1. CDR3 length: 15 residues. The germline V gene has CDR1 MDHEN and CDR2 SYDVKM. V lost 5 bases to trimming and J lost 8 bases; unmatched junction nucleotides: 7. The CDR3 nucleotides read TGTGCCAGCAGTCCACCGGGACAGGGATATTCACCCCTCCACTTT. This encodes CASSPPGQGYSPLHF.